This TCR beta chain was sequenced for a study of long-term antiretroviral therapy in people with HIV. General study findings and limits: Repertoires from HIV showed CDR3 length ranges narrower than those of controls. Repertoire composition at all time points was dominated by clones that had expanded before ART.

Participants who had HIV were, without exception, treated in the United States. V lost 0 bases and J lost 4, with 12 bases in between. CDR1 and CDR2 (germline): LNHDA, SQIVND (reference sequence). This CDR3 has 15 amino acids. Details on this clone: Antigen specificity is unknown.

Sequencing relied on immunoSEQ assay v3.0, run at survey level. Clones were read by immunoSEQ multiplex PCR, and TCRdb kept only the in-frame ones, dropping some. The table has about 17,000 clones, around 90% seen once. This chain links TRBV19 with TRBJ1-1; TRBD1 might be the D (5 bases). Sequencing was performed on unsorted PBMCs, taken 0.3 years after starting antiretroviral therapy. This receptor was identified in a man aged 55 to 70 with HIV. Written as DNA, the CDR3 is TGTGCCAGTAGTATAGAGCAGGGATCGAGCACTGAAGCTTTCTTT. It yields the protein CASSIEQGSSTEAFF.